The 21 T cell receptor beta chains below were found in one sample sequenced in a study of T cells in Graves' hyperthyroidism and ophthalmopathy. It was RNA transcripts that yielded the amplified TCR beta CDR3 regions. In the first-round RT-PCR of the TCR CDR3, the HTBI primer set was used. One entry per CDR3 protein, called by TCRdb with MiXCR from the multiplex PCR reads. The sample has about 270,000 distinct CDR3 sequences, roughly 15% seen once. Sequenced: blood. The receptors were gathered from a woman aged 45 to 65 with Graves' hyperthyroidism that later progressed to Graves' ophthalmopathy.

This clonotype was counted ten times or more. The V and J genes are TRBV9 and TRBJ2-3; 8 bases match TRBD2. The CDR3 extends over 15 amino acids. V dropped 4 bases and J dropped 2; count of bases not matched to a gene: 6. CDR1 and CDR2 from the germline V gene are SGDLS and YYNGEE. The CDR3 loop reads CASSPSGGNTDTQYF. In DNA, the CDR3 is TGTGCCAGCAGCCCGAGCGGGGGCAACACAGATACGCAGTATTTT. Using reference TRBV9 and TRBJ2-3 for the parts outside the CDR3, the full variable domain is DSGVTQTPKHLITATGQRVTLRCSPRSGDLSVYWYQQSLDQGLQFLIQYYNGEERAKGNILERFSAQQFPDLHSELNLSSLELGDSALYFCASSPSGGNTDTQYFGPGTRLTVL.

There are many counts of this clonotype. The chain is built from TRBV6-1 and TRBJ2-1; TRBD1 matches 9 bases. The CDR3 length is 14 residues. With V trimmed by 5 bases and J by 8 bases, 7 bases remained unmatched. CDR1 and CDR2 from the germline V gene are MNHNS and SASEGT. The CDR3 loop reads CASSTAWDRDEQFF. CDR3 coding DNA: TGTGCCAGCAGTACCGCATGGGACAGGGATGAGCAGTTCTTC.

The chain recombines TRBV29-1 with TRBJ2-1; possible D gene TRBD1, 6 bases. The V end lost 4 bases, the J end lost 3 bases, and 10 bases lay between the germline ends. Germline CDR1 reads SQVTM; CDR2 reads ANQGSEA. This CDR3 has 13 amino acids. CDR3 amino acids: CSVGGGVYNEQFF. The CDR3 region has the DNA TGCAGCGTTGGTGGGGGCGTCTACAATGAGCAGTTCTTC.

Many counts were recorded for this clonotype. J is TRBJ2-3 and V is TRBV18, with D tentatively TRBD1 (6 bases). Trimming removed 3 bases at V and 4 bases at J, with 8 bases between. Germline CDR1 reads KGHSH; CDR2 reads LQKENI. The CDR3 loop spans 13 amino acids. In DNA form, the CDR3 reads TGTGCCAGCTCACCCGACAGGTCAGATACGCAGTATTTT. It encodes CASSPDRSDTQYF.

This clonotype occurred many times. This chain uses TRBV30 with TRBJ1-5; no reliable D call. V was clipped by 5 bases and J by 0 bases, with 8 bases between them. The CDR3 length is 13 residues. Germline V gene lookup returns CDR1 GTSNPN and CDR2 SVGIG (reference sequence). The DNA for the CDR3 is TGTGCCTGGGGTAGGGATAGCAATCAGCCCCAGCATTTT. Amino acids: CAWGRDSNQPQHF.

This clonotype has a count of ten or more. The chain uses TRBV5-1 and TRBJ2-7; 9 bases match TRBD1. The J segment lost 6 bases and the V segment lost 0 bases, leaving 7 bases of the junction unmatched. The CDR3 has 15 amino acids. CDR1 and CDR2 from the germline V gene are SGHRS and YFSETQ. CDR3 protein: CASSLADGTGREQYF. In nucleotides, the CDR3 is TGCGCCAGCAGCTTGGCCGATGGGACAGGGCGCGAGCAGTACTTC.

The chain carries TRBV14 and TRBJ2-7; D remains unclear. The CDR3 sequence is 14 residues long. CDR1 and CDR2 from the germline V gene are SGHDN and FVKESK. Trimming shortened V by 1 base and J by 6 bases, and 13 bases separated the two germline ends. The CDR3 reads CASSQGRLFREQYF. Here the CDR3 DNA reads TGTGCCAGCAGCCAAGGGCGGCTTTTCCGCGAGCAGTACTTC.

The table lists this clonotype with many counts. CDR3 loop: CASSPSGRNEQYF. The CDR3 DNA reads as TGTGCCAGCAGTCCCTCAGGGCGGAACGAGCAGTACTTC. J is TRBJ2-7 and V is TRBV6-1, with D perhaps TRBD1 (5 bases). Germline V lookup: CDR1 MNHNS, CDR2 SASEGT. The CDR3 has 13 residues. Trimming removed 5 bases at V and 5 bases at J, with 13 bases between.

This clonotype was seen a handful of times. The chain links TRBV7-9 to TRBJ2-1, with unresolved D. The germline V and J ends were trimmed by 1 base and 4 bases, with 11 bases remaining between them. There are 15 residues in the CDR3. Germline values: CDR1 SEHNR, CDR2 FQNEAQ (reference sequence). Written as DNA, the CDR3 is TGTGCCAGCAGCTTAGTGTCAGGAATATACAATGAGCAGTTCTTC. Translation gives CASSLVSGIYNEQFF. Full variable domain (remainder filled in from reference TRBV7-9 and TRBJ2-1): DTGVSQNPRHKITKRGQNVTFRCDPISEHNRLYWYRQTLGQGPEFLTYFQNEAQLEKSRLLSDRFSAERPKGSFSTLEIQRTEQGDSAMYLCASSLVSGIYNEQFFGPGTRLTVL.

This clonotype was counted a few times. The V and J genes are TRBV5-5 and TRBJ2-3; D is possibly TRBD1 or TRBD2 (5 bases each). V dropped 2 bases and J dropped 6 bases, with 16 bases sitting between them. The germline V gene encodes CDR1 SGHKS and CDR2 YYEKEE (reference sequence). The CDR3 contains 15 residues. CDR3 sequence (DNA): TGTGCCAGCAGCTTAAAATGGGGGATCGGGGATACGCAGTATTTT. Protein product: CASSLKWGIGDTQYF.

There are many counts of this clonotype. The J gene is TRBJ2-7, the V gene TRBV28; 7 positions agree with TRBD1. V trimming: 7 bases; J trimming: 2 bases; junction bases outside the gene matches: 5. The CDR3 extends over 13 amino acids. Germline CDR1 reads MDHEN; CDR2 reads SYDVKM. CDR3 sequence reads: CASTLQGTYEQYF. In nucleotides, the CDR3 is TGTGCCAGCACCTTACAGGGGACCTACGAGCAGTACTTC.

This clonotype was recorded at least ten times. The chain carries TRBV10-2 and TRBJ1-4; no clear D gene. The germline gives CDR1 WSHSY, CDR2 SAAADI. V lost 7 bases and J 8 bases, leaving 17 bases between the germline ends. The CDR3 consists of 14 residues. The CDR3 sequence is CASKQNAAGEKLFF. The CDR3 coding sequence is TGCGCCAGCAAGCAAAACGCGGCTGGCGAAAAACTGTTTTTT.

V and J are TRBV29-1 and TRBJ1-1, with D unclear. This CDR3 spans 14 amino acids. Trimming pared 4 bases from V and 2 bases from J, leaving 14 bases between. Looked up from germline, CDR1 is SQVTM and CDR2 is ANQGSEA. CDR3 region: CSVVARWGNTEAFF. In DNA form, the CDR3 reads TGCAGCGTTGTCGCGCGGTGGGGAAACACTGAAGCTTTCTTT.

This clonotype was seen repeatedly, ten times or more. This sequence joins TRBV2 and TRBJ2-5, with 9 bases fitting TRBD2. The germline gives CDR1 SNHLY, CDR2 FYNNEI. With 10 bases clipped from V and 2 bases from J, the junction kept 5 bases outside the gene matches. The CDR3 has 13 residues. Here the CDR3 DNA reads TGTGCCAATGGCGCGGGGGGGCAAGAGACCCAGTACTTC. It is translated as CANGAGGQETQYF. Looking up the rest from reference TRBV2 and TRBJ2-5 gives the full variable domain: EPEVTQTPSHQVTQMGQEVILRCVPISNHLYFYWYRQILGQKVEFLVSFYNNEISEKSEIFDDQFSVERPDGSNFTLKIRSTKLEDSAMYFCANGAGGQETQYFGPGTRLLVL.

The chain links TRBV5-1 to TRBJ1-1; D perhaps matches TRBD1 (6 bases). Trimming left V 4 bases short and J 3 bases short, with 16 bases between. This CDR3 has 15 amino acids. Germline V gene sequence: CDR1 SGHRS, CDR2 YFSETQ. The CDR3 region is CASSLGQSGDTEAFF. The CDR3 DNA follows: TGCGCCAGCAGCCTCGGACAGTCGGGGGACACTGAAGCTTTCTTT. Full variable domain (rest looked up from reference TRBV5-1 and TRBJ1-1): KAGVTQTPRYLIKTRGQQVTLSCSPISGHRSVSWYQQTPGQGLQFLFEYFSETQRNKGNFPGRFSGRQFSNSRSEMNVSTLELGDSALYLCASSLGQSGDTEAFFGQGTRLTVV.

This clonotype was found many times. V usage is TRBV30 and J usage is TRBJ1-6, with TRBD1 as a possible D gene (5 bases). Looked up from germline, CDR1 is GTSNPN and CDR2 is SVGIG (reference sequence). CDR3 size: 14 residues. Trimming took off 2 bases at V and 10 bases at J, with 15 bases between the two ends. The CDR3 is CAWSRGQGWSPLHF. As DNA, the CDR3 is TGTGCCTGGAGTAGGGGCCAGGGTTGGTCACCCCTCCACTTT.

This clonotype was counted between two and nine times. Here the CDR3 reads CASNHRALGAYGYTF. The CDR3 DNA follows: TGTGCCAGCAACCACCGGGCCCTTGGTGCCTATGGCTACACCTTC. The genes are TRBV6-1 and TRBJ1-2; D remains unclear. Germline CDR1 reads MNHNS; CDR2 reads SASEGT. Between the trimmed V and J ends, which lost 7 bases and 4 bases, there was a span of 19 bases. The CDR3 totals 15 residues.

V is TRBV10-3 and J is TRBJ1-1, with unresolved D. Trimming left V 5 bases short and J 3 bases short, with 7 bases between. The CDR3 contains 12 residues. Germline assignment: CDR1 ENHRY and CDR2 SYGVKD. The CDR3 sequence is CAISRGYTEAFF. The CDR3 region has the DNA TGTGCCATCAGTAGAGGTTACACTGAAGCTTTCTTT.

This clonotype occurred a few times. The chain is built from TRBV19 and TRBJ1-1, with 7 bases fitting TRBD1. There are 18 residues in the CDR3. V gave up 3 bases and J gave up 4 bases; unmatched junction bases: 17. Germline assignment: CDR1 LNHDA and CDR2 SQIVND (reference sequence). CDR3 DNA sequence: TGTGCCAGTAGTATCCGCTGGGACAGCCGATCGCGCCCCACTGAAGCTTTCTTT. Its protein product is CASSIRWDSRSRPTEAFF. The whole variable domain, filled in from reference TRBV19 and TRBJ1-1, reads DGGITQSPKYLFRKEGQNVTLSCEQNLNHDAMYWYRQDPGQGLRLIYYSQIVNDFQKGDIAEGYSVSREKKESFPLTVTSAQKNPTAFYLCASSIRWDSRSRPTEAFFGQGTRLTVV.

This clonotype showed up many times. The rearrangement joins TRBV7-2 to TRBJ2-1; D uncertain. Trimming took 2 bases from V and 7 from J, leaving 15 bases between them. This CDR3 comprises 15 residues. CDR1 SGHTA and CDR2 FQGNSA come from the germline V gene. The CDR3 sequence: CASSLSPWDRNEQFF. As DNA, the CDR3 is TGTGCCAGCAGCTTATCCCCCTGGGATAGGAATGAGCAGTTCTTC.

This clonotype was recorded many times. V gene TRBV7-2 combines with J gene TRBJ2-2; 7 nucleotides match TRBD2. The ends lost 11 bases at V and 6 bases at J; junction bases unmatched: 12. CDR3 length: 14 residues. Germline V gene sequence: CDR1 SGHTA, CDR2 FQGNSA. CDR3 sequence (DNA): TGTGCCTTAACTGGGGACTACGGGGCCGGGGAGCTGTTTTTT. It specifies CALTGDYGAGELFF.